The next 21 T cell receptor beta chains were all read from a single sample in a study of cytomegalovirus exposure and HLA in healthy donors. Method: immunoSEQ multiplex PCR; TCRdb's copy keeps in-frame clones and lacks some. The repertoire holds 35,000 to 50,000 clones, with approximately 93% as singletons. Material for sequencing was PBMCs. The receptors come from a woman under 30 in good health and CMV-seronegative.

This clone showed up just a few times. CDR3: CASRATGQGTEAFF. As DNA, the CDR3 is TGTGCCAGCAGGGCGACGGGACAGGGAACTGAAGCTTTCTTT. J is TRBJ1-1 and V is TRBV2, with 9 bases fitting TRBD1. With V trimmed by 6 bases and J by 5 bases, 7 bases remained unmatched. The CDR3 covers 14 residues. The germline V gene encodes CDR1 SNHLY and CDR2 FYNNEI.

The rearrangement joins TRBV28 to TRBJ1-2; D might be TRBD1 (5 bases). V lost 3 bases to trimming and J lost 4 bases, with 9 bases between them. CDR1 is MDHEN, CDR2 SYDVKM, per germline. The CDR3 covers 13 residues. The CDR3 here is CASSLPGIYGYTF. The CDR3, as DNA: TGTGCCAGCAGTTTGCCAGGGATCTATGGCTACACCTTC.

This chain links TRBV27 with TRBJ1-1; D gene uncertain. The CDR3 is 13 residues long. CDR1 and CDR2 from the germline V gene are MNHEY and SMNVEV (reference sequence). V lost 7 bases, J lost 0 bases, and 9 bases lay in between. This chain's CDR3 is CASKKQLNTEAFF. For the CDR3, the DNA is TGTGCCAGCAAGAAACAGTTGAACACTGAAGCTTTCTTT.

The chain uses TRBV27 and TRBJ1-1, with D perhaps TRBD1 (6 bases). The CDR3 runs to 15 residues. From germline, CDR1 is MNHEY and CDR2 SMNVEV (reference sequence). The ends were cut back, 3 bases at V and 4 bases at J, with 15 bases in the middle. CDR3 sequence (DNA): TGTGCCAGCAGTTTCCAAAACCAGGGGTTCACTGAAGCTTTCTTT. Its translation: CASSFQNQGFTEAFF.

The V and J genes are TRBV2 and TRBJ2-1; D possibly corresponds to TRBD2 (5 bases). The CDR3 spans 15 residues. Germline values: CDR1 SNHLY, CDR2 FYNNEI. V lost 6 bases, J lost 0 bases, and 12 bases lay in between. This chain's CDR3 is CASSEEASSYNEQFF. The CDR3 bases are TGTGCCAGCAGCGAGGAGGCGAGCTCCTACAATGAGCAGTTCTTC.

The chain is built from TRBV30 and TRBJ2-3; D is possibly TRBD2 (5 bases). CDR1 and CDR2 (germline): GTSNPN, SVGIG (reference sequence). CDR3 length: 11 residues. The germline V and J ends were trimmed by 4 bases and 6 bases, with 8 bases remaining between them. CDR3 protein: CAWTSSDTQYF. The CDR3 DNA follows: TGTGCCTGGACTAGCTCCGATACGCAGTATTTT.

DNA for the CDR3: TGCGCCAGCAGCTTGGAGGCTAGCGGGAGCGCCCGGGAGACCCAGTACTTC. This encodes CASSLEASGSARETQYF. The chain recombines TRBV5-1 with TRBJ2-5, with 10 bases lining up with TRBD2. The CDR3 runs 17 residues. Germline CDR1 is SGHRS and CDR2 is YFSETQ. V lost 0 bases and J lost 5; bases outside the gene matches: 10.

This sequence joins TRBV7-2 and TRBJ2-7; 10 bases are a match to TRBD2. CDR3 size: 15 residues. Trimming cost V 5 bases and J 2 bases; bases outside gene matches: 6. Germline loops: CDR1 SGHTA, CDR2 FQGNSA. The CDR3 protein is CASSQGLARTYEQYF. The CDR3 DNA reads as TGTGCCAGCAGCCAGGGACTAGCGAGGACCTACGAGCAGTACTTC.

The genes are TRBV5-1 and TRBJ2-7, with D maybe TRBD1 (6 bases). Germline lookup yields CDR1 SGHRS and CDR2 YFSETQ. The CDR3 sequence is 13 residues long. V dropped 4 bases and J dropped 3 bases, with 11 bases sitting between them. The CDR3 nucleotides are TGCGCCAGCAGCCTCGGACAGATCTACGAGCAGTACTTC. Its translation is CASSLGQIYEQYF.

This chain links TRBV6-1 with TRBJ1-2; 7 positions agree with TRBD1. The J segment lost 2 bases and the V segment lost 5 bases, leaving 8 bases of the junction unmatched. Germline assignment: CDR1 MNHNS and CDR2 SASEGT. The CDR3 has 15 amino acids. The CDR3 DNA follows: TGTGCCAGCAGTTTCCGGGACAGCCGAAACTATGGCTACACCTTC. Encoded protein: CASSFRDSRNYGYTF.

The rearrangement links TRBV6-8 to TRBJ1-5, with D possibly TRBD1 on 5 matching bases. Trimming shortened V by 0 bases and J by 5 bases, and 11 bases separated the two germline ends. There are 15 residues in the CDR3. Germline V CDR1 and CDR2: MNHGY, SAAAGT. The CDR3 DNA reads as TGTGCCAGCAGTTACTCTTCCAGGGAGGATCAGCCCCAGCATTTT. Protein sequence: CASSYSSREDQPQHF.

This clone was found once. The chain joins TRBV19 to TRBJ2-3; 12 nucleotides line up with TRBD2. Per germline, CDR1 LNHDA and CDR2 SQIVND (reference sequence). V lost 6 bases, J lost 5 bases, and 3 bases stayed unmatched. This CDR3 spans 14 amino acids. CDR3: CASRASGGVDTQYF. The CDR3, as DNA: TGTGCCAGTAGGGCTAGCGGGGGGGTAGATACGCAGTATTTT. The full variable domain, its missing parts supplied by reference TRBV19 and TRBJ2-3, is DGGITQSPKYLFRKEGQNVTLSCEQNLNHDAMYWYRQDPGQGLRLIYYSQIVNDFQKGDIAEGYSVSREKKESFPLTVTSAQKNPTAFYLCASRASGGVDTQYFGPGTRLTVL.

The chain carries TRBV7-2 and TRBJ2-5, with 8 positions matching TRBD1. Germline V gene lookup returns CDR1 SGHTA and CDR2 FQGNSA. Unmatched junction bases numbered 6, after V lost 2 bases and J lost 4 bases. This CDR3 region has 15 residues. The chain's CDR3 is CASSLSRGRVETQYF. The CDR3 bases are TGTGCCAGCAGCTTATCCAGGGGGCGCGTAGAGACCCAGTACTTC.

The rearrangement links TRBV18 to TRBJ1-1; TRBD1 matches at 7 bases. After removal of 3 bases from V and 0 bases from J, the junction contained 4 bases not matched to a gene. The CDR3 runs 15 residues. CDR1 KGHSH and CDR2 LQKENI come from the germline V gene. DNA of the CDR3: TGTGCCAGCTCACCGGGACAGCACATGAACACTGAAGCTTTCTTT. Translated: CASSPGQHMNTEAFF.

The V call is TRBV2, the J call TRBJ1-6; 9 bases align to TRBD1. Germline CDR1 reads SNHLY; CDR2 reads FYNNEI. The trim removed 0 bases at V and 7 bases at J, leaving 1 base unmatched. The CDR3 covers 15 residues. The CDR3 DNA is TGTGCCAGCAGTGAAGCCGGGACAGGGAATTCACCCCTCCACTTT. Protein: CASSEAGTGNSPLHF.

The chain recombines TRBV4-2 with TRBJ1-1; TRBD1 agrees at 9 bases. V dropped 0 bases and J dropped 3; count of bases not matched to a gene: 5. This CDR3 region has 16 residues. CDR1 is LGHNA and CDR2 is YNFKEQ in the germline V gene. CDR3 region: CASSQDPRTGDTEAFF. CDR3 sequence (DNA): TGTGCCAGCAGCCAAGATCCTAGGACAGGGGACACTGAAGCTTTCTTT.

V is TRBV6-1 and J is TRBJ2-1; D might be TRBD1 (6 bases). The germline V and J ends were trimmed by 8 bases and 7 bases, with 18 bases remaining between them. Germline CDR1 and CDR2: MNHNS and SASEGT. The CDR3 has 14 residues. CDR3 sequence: CASVRTPGVNEQFF. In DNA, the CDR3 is TGTGCCAGCGTACGTACCCCAGGGGTTAATGAGCAGTTCTTC.

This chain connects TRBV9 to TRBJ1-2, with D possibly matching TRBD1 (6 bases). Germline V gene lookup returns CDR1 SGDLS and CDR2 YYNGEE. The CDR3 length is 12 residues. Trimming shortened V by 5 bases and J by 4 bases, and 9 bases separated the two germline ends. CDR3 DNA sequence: TGTGCCAGCAGTGGACAGTCCTATGGCTACACCTTC. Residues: CASSGQSYGYTF.

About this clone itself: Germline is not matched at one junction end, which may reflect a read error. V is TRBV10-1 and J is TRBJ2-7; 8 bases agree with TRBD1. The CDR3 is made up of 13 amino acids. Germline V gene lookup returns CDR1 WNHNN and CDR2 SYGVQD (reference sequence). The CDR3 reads CATSKQGTGEQYF. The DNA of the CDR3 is TGCGCCACCAGTAAACAGGGGACAGGAGAGCAGTACTTC.

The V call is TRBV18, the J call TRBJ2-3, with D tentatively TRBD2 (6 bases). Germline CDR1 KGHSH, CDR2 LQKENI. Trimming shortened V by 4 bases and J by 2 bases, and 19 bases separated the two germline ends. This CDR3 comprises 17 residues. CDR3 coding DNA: TGTGCCAGCTCACAAACCCAAACTAGCTACCCCACAGATACGCAGTATTTT. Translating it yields CASSQTQTSYPTDTQYF.

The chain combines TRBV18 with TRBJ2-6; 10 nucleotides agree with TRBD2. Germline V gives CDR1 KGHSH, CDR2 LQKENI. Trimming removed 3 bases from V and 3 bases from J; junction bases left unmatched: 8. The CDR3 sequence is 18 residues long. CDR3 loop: CASSPRSGGALGANVLTF. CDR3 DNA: TGTGCCAGCTCACCCCGAAGCGGGGGGGCCCTTGGGGCCAACGTCCTGACTTTC.